These 22 T cell receptor beta chains share one sample of origin, sequenced in a study of identifying expanded T cells in peripheral blood (dated by TCRdb to the late 2010s). The library came from the immunoSEQ multiplex PCR assay. In its TCRdb copy, this immuneACCESS table keeps in-frame sequences only and misses some clones. Where compared with another copy, unresolved V genes explain less than half of these, and the others have no known cause. The sample table lists approximately 56,000 clones, 82% of them with a count of one. 12% to 15% of the sample rests with the top ten. Sequencing was done on a sample of blood. The source of these receptors is a person aged 18 to 70 in good health.

The chain recombines TRBV7-3 with TRBJ1-5; 7 nucleotides align to TRBD1. The V and J ends lost 5 bases and 3 bases, in that order; junction bases with no gene match: 10. CDR1 SGHTA and CDR2 FQGTGA come from the germline V gene. This CDR3 spans 16 amino acids. As DNA, the CDR3 is TGTGCCAGCAGCCCACAGGGGAGTTCACCCAATCAGCCCCAGCATTTT. It encodes CASSPQGSSPNQPQHF.

This chain links TRBV15 with TRBJ2-3, with D possibly called TRBD1 or TRBD2 (5 bases each). V was trimmed by 5 bases and J by 5 bases, leaving 14 bases between them. Looked up from germline, CDR1 is LNHNV and CDR2 is YYDKDF (reference sequence). The CDR3 extends over 14 amino acids. Here the CDR3 DNA reads TGTGCCACCAGCGGGGACCCCCGCGGAGATACGCAGTATTTT. As protein: CATSGDPRGDTQYF.

This sequence joins TRBV5-4 and TRBJ1-1; unclear D gene. Per germline, CDR1 SGHNT and CDR2 YYREEE (reference sequence). The length of the CDR3 is 14 residues. Trimming left V 4 bases short and J 1 base short, with 11 bases between. The DNA for the CDR3 is TGTGCCAGCAGCCTGTTTGGGAAGAACACTGAAGCTTTCTTT. It specifies CASSLFGKNTEAFF.

The rearrangement joins TRBV7-9 to TRBJ2-7; 8 bases agree with TRBD1. The CDR3 loop spans 15 amino acids. The germline V gene has CDR1 SEHNR and CDR2 FQNEAQ (reference sequence). V was clipped by 5 bases and J by 5 bases; unmatched bases: 11. CDR3 loop: CASSKRTGWRDEQYF. The DNA of the CDR3 is TGTGCCAGCAGCAAGCGGACAGGGTGGAGAGACGAGCAGTACTTC.

This rearrangement joins TRBV9 to TRBJ2-1; D is perhaps TRBD2 (6 bases). Germline V CDR1 and CDR2: SGDLS, YYNGEE. Trimming removed 5 bases at V and 3 bases at J, with 15 bases between. This CDR3 is 15 amino acids long. CDR3 in amino acids: CASSGGWGNYNEQFF. CDR3 nucleotide sequence: TGTGCCAGCAGTGGAGGGTGGGGAAACTACAATGAGCAGTTCTTC.

The chain is built from TRBV7-8 and TRBJ1-4; D remains unclear. Germline V gene data show CDR1 as SGHVS and CDR2 as FQNEAQ. This CDR3 is 13 amino acids long. The V end was cut by 3 bases, the J end by 8 bases, with 10 bases between. In DNA, the CDR3 is TGTGCCAGCAGCTTGGAGAGAGGGGAAAAACTGTTTTTT. This gives the protein CASSLERGEKLFF.

This clone was counted between two and nine times. The chain links TRBV9 to TRBJ1-2; D gene unclear. CDR3 length: 11 amino acids. Germline V gene data show CDR1 as SGDLS and CDR2 as YYNGEE. Trimming cost V 0 bases and J 9 bases, with 6 bases left between them. The CDR3 coding sequence is TGTGCCAGCAGCGTAGGAGGGAGCTACACCTTC. Protein: CASSVGGSYTF.

This chain connects TRBV5-1 to TRBJ2-5; 13 bases are a match to TRBD2. Germline V CDR1 and CDR2: SGHRS, YFSETQ. Trimming at V came to 4 bases and at J to 3 bases, leaving 9 bases not matched to a gene. The CDR3 loop spans 17 amino acids. The CDR3: CASSGGWTSGSKETQYF. CDR3 DNA: TGCGCCAGCAGCGGCGGCTGGACTAGCGGGAGTAAAGAGACCCAGTACTTC.

In its sample, this clone was seen a few times. This sequence joins TRBV18 and TRBJ1-3, with TRBD1 as a possible D gene (6 bases). The CDR3 covers 14 residues. Germline CDR1 is KGHSH and CDR2 is LQKENI. Trimming removed 4 bases at V and 1 base at J, with 8 bases between. This CDR3 is CASSQQGSGNTIYF. The CDR3 DNA follows: TGTGCCAGCTCACAACAGGGATCTGGAAACACCATATATTTT.

V is TRBV18 and J is TRBJ2-5; D unresolved. Germline assignment: CDR1 KGHSH and CDR2 LQKENI. This CDR3 is built from 15 residues. The ends were cut back, 4 bases at V and 5 bases at J, with 17 bases in the middle. The CDR3 DNA sequence: TGTGCCAGCTCACTCTCCACCCGGAGAGGTGAGACCCAGTACTTC. Protein sequence: CASSLSTRRGETQYF.

V and J are TRBV6-6 and TRBJ1-1, with D perhaps TRBD1 (5 bases). CDR1 is MNHNY and CDR2 is SVGAGI in the germline V gene (reference sequence). The CDR3 consists of 13 residues. V lost 2 bases and J lost 1, with 5 bases in between. CDR3 DNA: TGTGCCAGCAGTTACGACAGGAACACTGAAGCTTTCTTT. Amino acids: CASSYDRNTEAFF.

This chain links TRBV25-1 with TRBJ2-1, with 9 positions matching TRBD2. V lost 2 bases to trimming and J lost 6 bases; unmatched junction nucleotides: 8. Germline lookup yields CDR1 MGHDK and CDR2 SYGVNS. The CDR3 sequence is 16 residues long. Written as DNA, the CDR3 is TGTGCCAGCAGTGAAGTGGAGCGGGAGGTAGTCAATGAGCAGTTCTTC. This gives the protein CASSEVEREVVNEQFF.

The chain links TRBV6-1 to TRBJ1-1; the D gene is possibly TRBD1 (6 bases). Germline V gives CDR1 MNHNS, CDR2 SASEGT. The CDR3 totals 15 residues. V gave up 8 bases and J gave up 4 bases, with 20 bases separating them. Here the CDR3 reads CASRITGIRSTEAFF. The CDR3, as DNA: TGTGCCAGCCGGATTACAGGGATCAGAAGCACTGAAGCTTTCTTT.

This clone has just one count. This sequence joins TRBV25-1 and TRBJ2-3; D tentatively reads TRBD1 or TRBD2 (6 bases each). V was clipped by 0 bases and J by 4 bases, with 11 bases between them. The germline CDR1 and CDR2 sequences are MGHDK and SYGVNS. CDR3 size: 15 residues. The CDR3, as DNA: TGTGCCAGCAGTGAATATGGGGGGCTATCAGATACGCAGTATTTT. Its protein product is CASSEYGGLSDTQYF. The whole variable domain, filled in from reference TRBV25-1 and TRBJ2-3, reads EADIYQTPRYLVIGTGKKITLECSQTMGHDKMYWYQQDPGMELHLIHYSYGVNSTEKGDLSSESTVSRIRTEHFPLTLESARPSHTSQYLCASSEYGGLSDTQYFGPGTRLTVL.

V usage is TRBV7-8 and J usage is TRBJ2-7; 8 bases align to TRBD1. J was trimmed by 6 bases and V by 2 bases; bases with no gene match: 6. Germline V gene sequence: CDR1 SGHVS, CDR2 FQNEAQ. There are 14 residues in the CDR3. CDR3 amino acids: CASSLRGQGGEQYV. In nucleotides, the CDR3 is TGTGCCAGCAGCTTACGCGGACAGGGAGGCGAGCAGTACGTC.

V and J are TRBV6-5 and TRBJ1-5; D gene ambiguous. This CDR3 region has 13 residues. The germline CDR1 and CDR2 sequences are MNHEY and SVGAGI. V shed 6 bases and J shed 4 bases, with 10 bases lying between them. The CDR3 here is CASSQSRNQPQHF. The CDR3 coding sequence is TGTGCCAGCAGCCAGTCCAGGAATCAGCCCCAGCATTTT.

The chain employs TRBV2 and TRBJ1-1; weak D call: TRBD1 (5 bases). Germline CDR1 and CDR2: SNHLY and FYNNEI. This CDR3 is built from 17 residues. V lost 6 bases to trimming and J lost 2 bases, with 22 bases between them. The CDR3 sequence is CASRETRSEGQNTEAFF. In DNA form, the CDR3 reads TGTGCCAGCAGGGAGACCCGATCTGAGGGGCAAAACACTGAAGCTTTCTTT. Complete variable domain (other parts from reference TRBV2 and TRBJ1-1): EPEVTQTPSHQVTQMGQEVILRCVPISNHLYFYWYRQILGQKVEFLVSFYNNEISEKSEIFDDQFSVERPDGSNFTLKIRSTKLEDSAMYFCASRETRSEGQNTEAFFGQGTRLTVV.

The chain links TRBV5-4 to TRBJ1-2; D not certain. CDR3 length: 14 amino acids. Between the trimmed V and J ends, which lost 0 bases and 5 bases, there was a span of 11 bases. Germline CDR1 and CDR2: SGHNT and YYREEE (reference sequence). CDR3 in amino acids: CASSLDTVGYGYTF. The CDR3, as DNA: TGTGCCAGCAGCTTGGACACCGTTGGGTATGGCTACACCTTC.

The V call is TRBV6-6, the J call TRBJ2-7; D could derive from TRBD1 or TRBD2 (5 bases each). Germline lookup yields CDR1 MNHNY and CDR2 SVGAGI (reference sequence). Trimming pared 2 bases from V and 2 bases from J, leaving 10 bases between. The CDR3 is 14 residues long. The CDR3 DNA reads TGTGCCAGCAGTTACATGGGACGGGCCTACGAGCAGTACTTC. It translates to CASSYMGRAYEQYF.

This clone was seen a single time. The J gene is TRBJ2-3, the V gene TRBV18; D gene unclear. The CDR3 covers 14 residues. Trimming took off 2 bases at V and 5 bases at J, with 11 bases between the two ends. Germline V gene lookup returns CDR1 KGHSH and CDR2 LQKENI. CDR3 in amino acids: CASSPDRDGDTQYF. CDR3 DNA: TGTGCCAGCTCACCAGACCGAGACGGAGATACGCAGTATTTT.

The chain joins TRBV12-5 to TRBJ2-7; D possibly corresponds to TRBD1 (6 bases). Trimming pared 1 base from V and 5 bases from J, leaving 9 bases between. The CDR3 sequence is 13 residues long. Germline values: CDR1 LGHNT, CDR2 FRNRAP. CDR3 in DNA: TGTGCTAGTGGTTTGGACAGGGTTCACGAGCAGTACTTC. This sequence encodes CASGLDRVHEQYF.

CDR3 sequence: CASSQEGTGFEQYV. The DNA of the CDR3 is TGCGCCAGCAGCCAAGAAGGGACAGGGTTCGAGCAGTACGTC. The J gene is TRBJ2-7, the V gene TRBV4-1, with 9 bases lining up with TRBD1. There are 14 residues in the CDR3. V was pared by 0 bases and J by 6 bases, with 3 bases of the junction left unmatched. Looked up from germline, CDR1 is MGHRA and CDR2 is YSYEKL.